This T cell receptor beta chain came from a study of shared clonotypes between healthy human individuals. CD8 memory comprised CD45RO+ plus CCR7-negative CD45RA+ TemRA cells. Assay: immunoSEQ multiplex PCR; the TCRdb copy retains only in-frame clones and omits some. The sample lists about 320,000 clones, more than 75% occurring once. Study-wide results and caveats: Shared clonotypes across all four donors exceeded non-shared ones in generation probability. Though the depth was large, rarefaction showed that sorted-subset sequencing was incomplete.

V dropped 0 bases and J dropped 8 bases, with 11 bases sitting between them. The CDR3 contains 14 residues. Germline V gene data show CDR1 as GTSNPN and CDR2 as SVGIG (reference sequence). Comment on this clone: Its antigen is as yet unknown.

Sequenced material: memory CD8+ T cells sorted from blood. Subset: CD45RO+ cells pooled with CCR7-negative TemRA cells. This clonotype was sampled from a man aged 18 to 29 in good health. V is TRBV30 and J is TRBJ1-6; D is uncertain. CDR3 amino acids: CAWSVLHLDSPLHF. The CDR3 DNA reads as TGTGCCTGGAGTGTACTCCATTTGGATTCACCCCTCCACTTT.